The subject of this entry is one TCR beta chain. Eight separate reactions for every sample produced the cDNA. UMIs incorporating a 6-nucleotide sample barcode were appended by means of template switching. For both chains, the TCRalpha and TCRbeta cDNA went through two nested PCRs of approximately 16 and 10 cycles. TCRdb re-called the 5' RACE reads; one entry per CDR3 protein, DNA not given. This table lists roughly 320,000 distinct CDR3 sequences. This sample stems from a study of monozygotic twins with inflammatory bowel disease. There are 14 residues in the CDR3. The sequenced sample consisted of blood. The chain has TRBV12-3 or TRBV12-4 and TRBJ2-5; absent DNA, TCRdb's TRBD1 call cannot be checked. The sequence came from a human donor with ulcerative colitis or Crohn's disease, or a healthy co-twin of an affected twin (not recorded which). CDR3 amino acids: CASSLTRDAGTQYF.